These 26 T cell receptor beta chains came from one sample sequenced in a study of cytomegalovirus exposure and HLA in healthy donors. With 60 Vbeta and 13 Jbeta primers, the PCR was carried out. Assay used: immunoSEQ multiplex PCR; TCRdb lists only in-frame clones, some missing. Among around 100,000 clones listed, over 60% were seen once. The sample consisted of PBMCs. The receptors originated from a young man in good health and CMV-seropositive.

The genes are TRBV27 and TRBJ1-4, with D tentatively TRBD1 (5 bases). Per the germline V gene, CDR1 is MNHEY and CDR2 is SMNVEV (reference sequence). CDR3 size: 15 residues. V was clipped by 6 bases and J by 7 bases, with 18 bases between them. CDR3 in amino acids: CASRSSGTEGEKLFF. The CDR3 coding sequence is TGTGCCAGCAGGTCGTCGGGGACGGAGGGTGAAAAACTGTTTTTT.

This clone appeared a few times. The chain has TRBV9 and TRBJ2-1; tentative D call: TRBD2 (5 bases). Germline CDR1 SGDLS, CDR2 YYNGEE. The CDR3 is made up of 16 amino acids. V lost 0 bases, J lost 0 bases, and 10 bases lay in between. In DNA form, the CDR3 reads TGTGCCAGCAGCGTAGGTGGAGGCAACTCCTACAATGAGCAGTTCTTC. Residues: CASSVGGGNSYNEQFF.

The chain combines TRBV10-3 with TRBJ2-3; a possible D gene is TRBD2 (6 bases). The CDR3 is 17 amino acids. V was pared by 0 bases and J by 2 bases, with 15 bases between. Looked up from germline, CDR1 is ENHRY and CDR2 is SYGVKD. CDR3 residues: CAISESLRRGPTDTQYF. The CDR3 nucleotides read TGTGCCATCAGTGAGTCGTTGCGGCGGGGACCCACAGATACGCAGTATTTT.

The DNA of the CDR3 is TGTGCCAGCAGTAGCGAGGGACAGCTTTCCTCCTATAATTCACCCCTCCACTTT. It encodes CASSSEGQLSSYNSPLHF. The chain recombines TRBV28 with TRBJ1-6, with 7 bases lining up with TRBD1. Germline trimming cut 5 bases from V and 0 bases from J; bases unmatched to any gene: 10. Germline assignment: CDR1 MDHEN and CDR2 SYDVKM. This CDR3 is 18 amino acids long. Together with reference TRBV28 and TRBJ1-6, the CDR3 gives the full variable domain: DVKVTQSSRYLVKRTGEKVFLECVQDMDHENMFWYRQDPGLGLRLIYFSYDVKMKEKGDIPEGYSVSREKKERFSLILESASTNQTSMYLCASSSEGQLSSYNSPLHFGNGTRLTVT.

This chain joins TRBV6-5 and TRBJ2-5, with a weak D call TRBD2 (6 bases). The germline V gene encodes CDR1 MNHEY and CDR2 SVGAGI. The CDR3 has 13 amino acids. V was trimmed by 5 bases and J by 4 bases, leaving 11 bases between them. CDR3 in amino acids: CASSLRGSETQYF. CDR3 bases: TGTGCCAGCAGTCTTCGGGGGTCAGAGACCCAGTACTTC.

The chain is built from TRBV11-3 and TRBJ2-5; TRBD2 aligns across 9 bases. J gave up 1 base and V 8 bases, and 5 bases lay outside the gene matches. From germline, CDR1 is SGHNT and CDR2 YENEEA. The length of the CDR3 is 14 residues. CDR3 sequence reads: CASSIAGAQETQYF. The DNA of the CDR3 is TGTGCCAGCTCTATAGCGGGGGCCCAAGAGACCCAGTACTTC.

The chain couples TRBV6-1 to TRBJ2-5; weak D call: TRBD1 (5 bases). Germline V gene lookup returns CDR1 MNHNS and CDR2 SASEGT. Trimming shortened V by 3 bases and J by 5 bases, and 13 bases separated the two germline ends. CDR3 length equals 14 residues. This chain's CDR3 is CASSEPASGETQYF. The CDR3 DNA is TGTGCCAGCAGTGAGCCAGCTTCAGGGGAGACCCAGTACTTC.

V gene TRBV30 combines with J gene TRBJ1-4; D call uncertain. V was shortened by 0 bases and J by 8 bases, with 7 bases between the two germline ends. Per the germline V gene, CDR1 is GTSNPN and CDR2 is SVGIG (reference sequence). The CDR3 runs 12 residues. The CDR3 protein is CAWSVQPEKLFF. The CDR3 bases are TGTGCCTGGAGTGTACAGCCGGAAAAACTGTTTTTT.

V and J are TRBV21-1 and TRBJ2-2; the table gives TRBD1 as D, unverified against the DNA. TRBV21-1 is designated a pseudogene. The CDR3 extends over 17 amino acids. CDR3 coding DNA: TGTGCCAGCAGCAAAGAATCGACAGGTCCGAACACCGGGGAGCTGTTTTTT. Translating it yields CASSKESTGPNTGELFF.

This chain connects TRBV2 to TRBJ2-7; TRBD1 or TRBD2 may be the D gene (5 bases each). The J call is in doubt because the DNA end fits TRBJ2-1 better. Germline V CDR1 and CDR2: SNHLY, FYNNEI. This CDR3 has 16 amino acids. The CDR3 loop reads CASSDARDPTLREQFF. CDR3 DNA sequence: TGTGCCAGCAGTGATGCCCGGGACCCCACTTTGCGGGAGCAGTTCTTC.

The gene calls are TRBV27 and TRBJ1-1; TRBD1 matches 8 bases. This CDR3 comprises 11 residues. V was pared by 8 bases and J by 11 bases, with 7 bases of the junction left unmatched. Germline values: CDR1 MNHEY, CDR2 SMNVEV (reference sequence). The CDR3 DNA is TGTGCCAGCGGAAGGACAGGGCAGGCTTTCTTT. It codes for CASGRTGQAFF.

V and J are TRBV29-1 and TRBJ1-4, with a tentative D call TRBD1 (6 bases). The CDR3 totals 12 residues. Trimming cost V 7 bases and J 4 bases, with 10 bases left between them. Germline V gene data show CDR1 as SQVTM and CDR2 as ANQGSEA. CDR3 coding DNA: TGCAGCGGGACAGTTAATAATGAAAAACTGTTTTTT. This sequence encodes CSGTVNNEKLFF.

The CDR3 DNA is TGTGCCAGCAGTTTACCAACAGGGGCGGGTCAGCCCCAGCATTTT. Translated, it gives CASSLPTGAGQPQHF. The gene calls are TRBV28 and TRBJ1-5; 7 bases fit TRBD1. CDR3 length: 15 residues. Trimming at V came to 2 bases and at J to 6 bases, leaving 7 bases not matched to a gene. Germline CDR1 and CDR2: MDHEN and SYDVKM.

The V and J genes are TRBV19 and TRBJ1-1; D is unclear. The CDR3 spans 11 residues. Germline assignment: CDR1 LNHDA and CDR2 SQIVND (reference sequence). V was cut by 10 bases and J by 0 bases, with 6 bases left in between. The CDR3 here is CATRMNTEAFF. Here the CDR3 DNA reads TGTGCCACCAGGATGAACACTGAAGCTTTCTTT.

V is TRBV6-5 and J is TRBJ2-5; 10 bases map to TRBD2. CDR3 length: 16 amino acids. The germline CDR1 and CDR2 sequences are MNHEY and SVGAGI. V gave up 4 bases and J gave up 5 bases; unmatched junction bases: 10. The CDR3, as DNA: TGTGCCAGCAGTTCCCTTACTAGCGGGGCGGGCGAGACCCAGTACTTC. Its translation is CASSSLTSGAGETQYF.

The V gene is TRBV6-1, the J gene TRBJ2-7; 8 bases align to TRBD1. Trimming removed 10 bases from V and 5 bases from J; junction bases left unmatched: 13. Germline-derived CDR1 and CDR2 are MNHNS and SASEGT. The CDR3 has 14 amino acids. CDR3 nucleotide sequence: TGTGCCATCCCTAGGACAGGGCTTATCGACGAGCAGTACTTC. Protein: CAIPRTGLIDEQYF.

The chain couples TRBV30 to TRBJ1-2; 10 nucleotides align to TRBD1. The CDR3 is 16 amino acids. Trimming took 2 bases from V and 4 from J; bases not matched to a gene: 10. From germline, CDR1 is GTSNPN and CDR2 SVGIG (reference sequence). CDR3 nucleotides: TGTGCCTGGAGTAACGAACGACAGGGGGCGGGCTATGGCTACACCTTC. This translates into CAWSNERQGAGYGYTF.

The table lists this clone with a few counts. The rearrangement links TRBV2 to TRBJ1-4, with D hard to call. Looked up from germline, CDR1 is SNHLY and CDR2 is FYNNEI. The CDR3 has 13 residues. V lost 5 bases and J lost 6, with 10 bases in between. CDR3 DNA sequence: TGTGCCAGCAGTCACCACGAGGATGAAAAACTGTTTTTT. Translating it yields CASSHHEDEKLFF. The full variable domain, with the rest looked up from reference TRBV2 and TRBJ1-4, is EPEVTQTPSHQVTQMGQEVILRCVPISNHLYFYWYRQILGQKVEFLVSFYNNEISEKSEIFDDQFSVERPDGSNFTLKIRSTKLEDSAMYFCASSHHEDEKLFFGSGTQLSVL.

The gene calls are TRBV30 and TRBJ1-2; 8 bases fit TRBD1. CDR1 and CDR2 from the germline V gene are GTSNPN and SVGIG (reference sequence). V lost 1 base, J lost 3 bases, and 13 bases stayed unmatched. The CDR3 sequence is 17 residues long. This CDR3 reads CAWSEWAGGSRYYGYTF. Here the CDR3 DNA reads TGTGCCTGGAGTGAATGGGCAGGGGGCTCGAGGTACTATGGCTACACCTTC.

This clone was found once. This sequence joins TRBV19 and TRBJ2-1, with 10 bases fitting TRBD2. The CDR3 length is 14 residues. Germline values: CDR1 LNHDA, CDR2 SQIVND (reference sequence). J gave up 4 bases and V 7 bases, and 4 bases lay outside the gene matches. The CDR3 here is CASTLTSGYNEQFF. The DNA for the CDR3 is TGTGCCAGTACCTTGACTAGCGGGTACAATGAGCAGTTCTTC.

This clone has just a few counts. V gene TRBV5-1 combines with J gene TRBJ1-1; 7 nucleotides match TRBD1. V lost 7 bases, J lost 1 base, and 4 bases stayed unmatched. This CDR3 region has 13 residues. CDR1 is SGHRS, CDR2 YFSETQ, per germline. Written as DNA, the CDR3 is TGCGCCAGCCACAGGGGACCGAACACTGAAGCTTTCTTT. This encodes CASHRGPNTEAFF.

The chain combines TRBV28 with TRBJ2-3; D call uncertain. The CDR3 is 16 residues long. The V and J ends lost 6 bases and 0 bases respectively, with 16 bases between them. CDR1 and CDR2 (germline): MDHEN, SYDVKM. CDR3 bases: TGTGCCAGCAGCTCACCACTTCCAATTAGCACAGATACGCAGTATTTT. It encodes CASSSPLPISTDTQYF.

The chain is built from TRBV27 and TRBJ2-7, with TRBD1 identical over 11 bases. The junction had 5 bases not matched to a gene; V was cut back by 5 bases and J by 5 bases. The V gene's germline CDR1 is MNHEY and CDR2 SMNVEV (reference sequence). The CDR3 is 14 amino acids. The DNA for the CDR3 is TGTGCCAGCAGTCCCTGGACAGGGGGCCACGAGCAGTACTTC. This encodes CASSPWTGGHEQYF.

This clone turned up a few times. The chain couples TRBV9 to TRBJ1-6, with TRBD1 as a possible D gene (6 bases). This CDR3 contains 14 residues. Trimming cost V 5 bases and J 10 bases, with 16 bases left between them. In germline, CDR1 is SGDLS, CDR2 YYNGEE. This CDR3 reads CASSWGGAGSPLHF. The CDR3 DNA sequence: TGTGCCAGCAGTTGGGGGGGGGCAGGATCACCCCTCCACTTT.

The CDR3 reads CASSFGKGTGASPLHF. The DNA for the CDR3 is TGTGCCAGCAGTTTTGGGAAGGGGACAGGGGCTTCACCCCTCCACTTT. The chain employs TRBV27 and TRBJ1-6; TRBD1 matches at 10 bases. The junction had 8 bases not matched to a gene; V was cut back by 3 bases and J by 9 bases. Germline values: CDR1 MNHEY, CDR2 SMNVEV (reference sequence). The CDR3 covers 16 residues.

The chain couples TRBV18 to TRBJ1-2; tentative D call: TRBD1 (5 bases). Per the germline V gene, CDR1 is KGHSH and CDR2 is LQKENI. V was pared by 3 bases and J by 4 bases, with 15 bases between. There are 15 residues in the CDR3. CDR3 residues: CASSPTANTAYGYTF. CDR3 DNA sequence: TGTGCCAGCTCACCGACAGCCAACACTGCCTATGGCTACACCTTC.